The T cell receptor (beta chain) described here comes from a study of CD8 T cells in Susac syndrome. Peripheral blood CD8+ and CD4+ T cells were profiled by TCR beta sequencing. The RNA, roughly 0.5 to 1 ug, was put through reverse transcription using random hexamers. MiXCR, applied by TCRdb to the immunoSEQ multiplex PCR reads, yields one record per CDR3 protein. The sample has hundreds of thousands of distinct CDR3 sequences, 90% to 96% seen once. The receptor's source is a human donor with Susac syndrome. The sequencing input was CD4+ T cells from PBMCs.

CDR3 loop: CAWSLLGNTEAFF. The CDR3 DNA reads as TGTGCCTGGAGTCTTCTTGGGAACACTGAAGCTTTCTTT. The chain couples TRBV30 to TRBJ1-1, with D uncertain. The germline V gene encodes CDR1 GTSNPN and CDR2 SVGIG (reference sequence). The V and J ends lost 2 bases and 1 base respectively, with 8 bases between them. There are 13 residues in the CDR3.